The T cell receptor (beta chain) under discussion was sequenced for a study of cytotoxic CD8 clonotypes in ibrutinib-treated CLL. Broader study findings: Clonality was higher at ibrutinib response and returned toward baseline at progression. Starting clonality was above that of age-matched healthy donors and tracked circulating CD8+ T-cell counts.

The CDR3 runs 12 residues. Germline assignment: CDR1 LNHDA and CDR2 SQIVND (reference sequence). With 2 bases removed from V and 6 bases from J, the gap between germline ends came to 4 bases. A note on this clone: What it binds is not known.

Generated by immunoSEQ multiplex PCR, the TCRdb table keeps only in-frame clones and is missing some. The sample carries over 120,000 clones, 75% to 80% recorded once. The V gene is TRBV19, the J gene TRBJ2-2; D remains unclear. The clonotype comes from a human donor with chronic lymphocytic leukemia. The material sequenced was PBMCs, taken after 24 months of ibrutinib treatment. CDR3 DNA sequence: TGTGCCAGTAGTATACTCGCCGGGGAGCTGTTTTTT. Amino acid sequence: CASSILAGELFF.